The 25 T cell receptor beta chains presented below share a single source sample, sequenced in a study of T cells in localized non-small cell lung cancer. Clones were read by immunoSEQ multiplex PCR, and TCRdb kept only the in-frame ones, dropping some. The profile covers nearly 15,000 clones, with about 85% appearing a single time and around 23% taken by the ten largest. The specimen was peripheral blood, collected before any cancer treatment. Every receptor here comes from a female donor aged 60 or older with stage I squamous cell lung carcinoma.

As to this clone: Other DNA sequences in this sample translate to the same CDR3. V gene TRBV5-1 combines with J gene TRBJ2-7, with 9 positions matching TRBD2. V trimming: 5 bases; J trimming: 5 bases; junction bases outside the gene matches: 5. The CDR3 spans 13 residues. Germline loops: CDR1 SGHRS, CDR2 YFSETQ. As DNA, the CDR3 is TGCGCCAGCAGAACGGGCGGGGGGGACGAGCAGTACTTC. This translates into CASRTGGGDEQYF.

The chain is built from TRBV5-5 and TRBJ2-3, with 15 bases aligning to TRBD2. CDR1 and CDR2 (germline): SGHKS, YYEKEE (reference sequence). The CDR3 is 18 residues long. Trimming cost V 2 bases and J 2 bases; bases outside gene matches: 6. CDR3 amino acids: CASSLAGLAGGLTDTQYF. The CDR3 nucleotides are TGTGCCAGCAGCTTAGCGGGACTAGCGGGGGGCCTCACAGATACGCAGTATTTT.

J is TRBJ1-2 and V is TRBV2; D is uncertain. Germline CDR1 is SNHLY and CDR2 is FYNNEI. Trimming stripped 4 bases from V and 3 bases from J, with 9 bases between. This CDR3 contains 13 residues. CDR3 region: CASSGNNDYGYTF. The CDR3, as DNA: TGTGCCAGCAGTGGGAACAACGACTATGGCTACACCTTC.

This chain connects TRBV18 to TRBJ2-1; 7 bases map to TRBD1. CDR3 length: 16 residues. V trimming: 6 bases; J trimming: 4 bases; junction bases outside the gene matches: 12. Germline loops: CDR1 KGHSH, CDR2 LQKENI. This CDR3 is CASSPNRGDMYNEQFF. In nucleotides, the CDR3 is TGTGCCAGCTCCCCGAACAGGGGTGATATGTACAATGAGCAGTTCTTC.

This chain joins TRBV6-6 and TRBJ1-1; D is uncertain. Germline CDR1 and CDR2: MNHNY and SVGAGI (reference sequence). This CDR3 has 13 residues. V lost 2 bases and J lost 1, with 5 bases in between. The CDR3 DNA reads TGTGCCAGCAGTTACGGTAGGAACACTGAAGCTTTCTTT. Its protein product is CASSYGRNTEAFF.

The chain combines TRBV19 with TRBJ2-1; a possible D gene is TRBD2 (8 bases). This CDR3 spans 16 amino acids. The germline gives CDR1 LNHDA, CDR2 SQIVND (reference sequence). V was clipped by 2 bases and J by 7 bases, with 18 bases between them. CDR3 nucleotide sequence: TGTGCCAGTAGTATAACGACAGGGCGGGAGGTTAATGAGCAGTTCTTC. It is translated as CASSITTGREVNEQFF. Full variable domain (outside the CDR3, taken from reference TRBV19 and TRBJ2-1): DGGITQSPKYLFRKEGQNVTLSCEQNLNHDAMYWYRQDPGQGLRLIYYSQIVNDFQKGDIAEGYSVSREKKESFPLTVTSAQKNPTAFYLCASSITTGREVNEQFFGPGTRLTVL.

The chain has TRBV28 and TRBJ2-5, with 8 bases fitting TRBD2. V lost 3 bases, J lost 5 bases, and 8 bases stayed unmatched. Per germline, CDR1 MDHEN and CDR2 SYDVKM. CDR3 length equals 15 residues. CDR3 nucleotide sequence: TGTGCCAGCAGTTTCCCCGGGGGGGGGATCGAGACCCAGTACTTC. Encoded protein: CASSFPGGGIETQYF.

V is TRBV7-9 and J is TRBJ1-5; D gene uncertain. Germline values: CDR1 SEHNR, CDR2 FQNEAQ (reference sequence). This CDR3 is 15 amino acids long. V was trimmed by 5 bases and J by 3 bases, leaving 14 bases between them. The CDR3 sequence is CASSPGRTFNQPQHF. In nucleotides, the CDR3 is TGTGCCAGCAGCCCCGGACGGACCTTCAATCAGCCCCAGCATTTT.

The chain couples TRBV12-5 to TRBJ1-1; D ambiguous. The CDR3 length is 13 residues. Germline V CDR1 and CDR2: LGHNT, FRNRAP. V was cut by 6 bases and J by 2 bases, with 10 bases left in between. The CDR3 DNA reads as TGTGCTAGTGGGTTAACATATAACACTGAAGCTTTCTTT. This gives the protein CASGLTYNTEAFF.

The chain uses TRBV5-5 and TRBJ2-7; 8 positions match TRBD1. Unmatched junction bases numbered 5, after V lost 5 bases and J lost 4 bases. This CDR3 region has 13 residues. Germline V gene lookup returns CDR1 SGHKS and CDR2 YYEKEE (reference sequence). CDR3 region: CASRSGQEYEQYF. The CDR3 DNA is TGTGCCAGCAGGTCGGGACAGGAATACGAGCAGTACTTC.

The CDR3 loop reads CASSAWGRERQETQYF. The DNA for the CDR3 is TGTGCCAGCAGCGCATGGGGGCGGGAGCGTCAAGAGACCCAGTACTTC. This chain connects TRBV7-9 to TRBJ2-5, with a tentative D call TRBD2 (7 bases). Trimming removed 5 bases from V and 2 bases from J, with 18 bases in between. Germline V gene sequence: CDR1 SEHNR, CDR2 FQNEAQ (reference sequence). The CDR3 length is 16 residues.

This chain connects TRBV5-1 to TRBJ2-1; the match to TRBD1 covers 7 bases. The germline CDR1 and CDR2 sequences are SGHRS and YFSETQ. This CDR3 region has 15 residues. The J segment lost 6 bases and the V segment lost 0 bases, leaving 6 bases of the junction unmatched. As DNA, the CDR3 is TGCGCCAGCAGCTTGGTAGGGGACAGTATCAATGAGCAGTTCTTC. Translating gives CASSLVGDSINEQFF. Based on the CDR3 plus reference TRBV5-1 and TRBJ2-1, the full variable domain is KAGVTQTPRYLIKTRGQQVTLSCSPISGHRSVSWYQQTPGQGLQFLFEYFSETQRNKGNFPGRFSGRQFSNSRSEMNVSTLELGDSALYLCASSLVGDSINEQFFGPGTRLTVL.

The chain's CDR3 is CASSLDRGPTDTQYF. CDR3 coding DNA: TGTGCCAGCAGTCTGGACAGGGGGCCTACAGATACGCAGTATTTT. The chain carries TRBV5-4 and TRBJ2-3, with 11 bases identical to TRBD1. Germline loops: CDR1 SGHNT, CDR2 YYREEE (reference sequence). The CDR3 extends over 15 amino acids. V was pared by 5 bases and J by 3 bases, with 5 bases of the junction left unmatched.

This clone was counted only a few times. The chain links TRBV7-9 to TRBJ2-3; 10 positions agree with TRBD1. The CDR3 has 17 amino acids. V gave up 5 bases and J gave up 0 bases; unmatched junction bases: 8. From germline, CDR1 is SEHNR and CDR2 FQNEAQ (reference sequence). This CDR3 reads CASSLGQGLTSTDTQYF. The CDR3, as DNA: TGTGCCAGCAGCCTGGGACAGGGGCTTACTAGCACAGATACGCAGTATTTT.

This chain joins TRBV7-9 and TRBJ2-6; no clear D. The germline V and J ends were trimmed by 4 bases and 2 bases, with 15 bases remaining between them. Germline CDR1 and CDR2: SEHNR and FQNEAQ (reference sequence). The CDR3 length is 17 residues. The CDR3 DNA is TGTGCCAGCAGCTCCACCTTCAACACTCCTGGGGCCAACGTCCTGACTTTC. It is translated as CASSSTFNTPGANVLTF. The variable domain in full, with the rest retrieved from reference TRBV7-9 and TRBJ2-6, is DTGVSQNPRHKITKRGQNVTFRCDPISEHNRLYWYRQTLGQGPEFLTYFQNEAQLEKSRLLSDRFSAERPKGSFSTLEIQRTEQGDSAMYLCASSSTFNTPGANVLTFGAGSRLTVL.

This chain's CDR3 is CASSYTTGDNSPLHF. The DNA of the CDR3 is TGTGCCAGCAGTTACACGACAGGGGATAATTCACCCCTCCACTTT. The chain is built from TRBV6-6 and TRBJ1-6; 8 bases agree with TRBD1. The CDR3 covers 15 residues. With 2 bases clipped from V and 5 bases from J, the junction kept 2 bases outside the gene matches. Germline-derived CDR1 and CDR2 are MNHNY and SVGAGI (reference sequence).

The gene calls are TRBV7-6 and TRBJ2-3; D is ambiguous. The CDR3 sequence is 15 residues long. The V gene lost 7 bases and the J gene lost 1 base, with 15 bases spanning the gap. Per germline, CDR1 SGHVS and CDR2 FNYEAQ. The CDR3, as DNA: TGTGCCAGCATTCGTACGGCAGCCCGCACAGATACGCAGTATTTT. Amino acids: CASIRTAARTDTQYF.

The CDR3 loop reads CASSFRNTEAFF. DNA of the CDR3: TGTGCCAGCAGCTTCAGGAACACTGAAGCTTTCTTT. This chain connects TRBV7-9 to TRBJ1-1; no firm D call. Trimming stripped 3 bases from V and 1 base from J, with 3 bases between. Germline lookup yields CDR1 SEHNR and CDR2 FQNEAQ (reference sequence). CDR3 length: 12 residues.

This clone came up a few times. The chain couples TRBV7-3 to TRBJ1-1; 8 nucleotides match TRBD1. This CDR3 has 14 residues. Germline values: CDR1 SGHTA, CDR2 FQGTGA. The J segment lost 1 base and the V segment lost 2 bases, leaving 0 bases of the junction unmatched. The CDR3 is CASSLGTGNTEAFF. In DNA form, the CDR3 reads TGTGCCAGCAGCTTAGGGACAGGGAACACTGAAGCTTTCTTT.

V gene TRBV7-9 combines with J gene TRBJ1-2, with D hard to call. Germline V gives CDR1 SEHNR, CDR2 FQNEAQ (reference sequence). The ends were cut back, 1 base at V and 3 bases at J, with 9 bases in the middle. This CDR3 is built from 14 residues. DNA of the CDR3: TGTGCCAGCAGCTTAGATTCCGGGGACTATGGCTACACCTTC. It specifies CASSLDSGDYGYTF.

The chain joins TRBV29-1 to TRBJ1-1, with D possibly matching TRBD1 (6 bases). The V gene's germline CDR1 is SQVTM and CDR2 ANQGSEA. The CDR3 loop spans 16 amino acids. The V and J ends lost 1 base and 2 bases respectively, with 17 bases between them. CDR3 residues: CSVEGEGGAPNTEAFF. The CDR3 DNA reads TGCAGCGTTGAAGGGGAAGGGGGGGCCCCTAACACTGAAGCTTTCTTT.

J is TRBJ1-5 and V is TRBV6-5; D uncertain. Germline V gives CDR1 MNHEY, CDR2 SVGAGI. CDR3 size: 12 residues. V was shortened by 6 bases and J by 5 bases, with 8 bases between the two germline ends. CDR3: CASSRRDQPQHF. As DNA, the CDR3 is TGTGCCAGCAGCCGTCGTGATCAGCCCCAGCATTTT.

CDR3 residues: CASRTDLWNEKLFF. The DNA for the CDR3 is TGTGCCAGCAGGACAGACCTCTGGAATGAAAAACTGTTTTTT. This chain connects TRBV2 to TRBJ1-4; D possibly corresponds to TRBD1 (5 bases). Germline loops: CDR1 SNHLY, CDR2 FYNNEI. V shed 6 bases and J shed 5 bases, with 13 bases lying between them. The CDR3 sequence is 14 residues long.

This chain links TRBV6-1 with TRBJ2-5; D call uncertain. The germline V gene has CDR1 MNHNS and CDR2 SASEGT. This CDR3 is built from 15 residues. V dropped 6 bases and J dropped 2 bases, with 16 bases sitting between them. The CDR3: CASSVSWLGQETQYF. CDR3 nucleotides: TGTGCCAGCAGCGTATCCTGGTTGGGGCAAGAGACCCAGTACTTC.

The gene calls are TRBV5-1 and TRBJ2-1; D ambiguous. Trimming removed 4 bases from V and 5 bases from J, with 10 bases in between. The CDR3 covers 13 residues. Germline values: CDR1 SGHRS, CDR2 YFSETQ. The DNA for the CDR3 is TGCGCCAGCAGCGCTTTAGAGGACAATGAGCAGTTCTTC. Translation: CASSALEDNEQFF.